These 4 T cell receptor beta chains came from one sample sequenced in a study of cytomegalovirus exposure and HLA in healthy donors. Repertoires were generated with immunoSEQ multiplex PCR, while TCRdb's copy carries only in-frame clones and drops some. The repertoire holds 250,000 to 400,000 clones, with roughly 90% as singletons. Material for sequencing was PBMCs. Every receptor here comes from a man aged 30-40 years in good health and CMV-seronegative.

The chain uses TRBV7-2 and TRBJ1-4; 8 bases align to TRBD1. The CDR3 has 15 amino acids. Germline CDR1 and CDR2: SGHTA and FQGNSA. Trimming took 5 bases from V and 7 from J; bases not matched to a gene: 9. The CDR3: CASSRRQGSFEKLFF. CDR3 nucleotides: TGTGCCAGCAGCCGAAGACAGGGGTCTTTTGAAAAACTGTTTTTT.

This clone was picked up a small number of times. The chain is built from TRBV28 and TRBJ1-2; D ambiguous. Germline loops: CDR1 MDHEN, CDR2 SYDVKM. V lost 8 bases and J lost 2, with 6 bases in between. The CDR3 consists of 11 residues. The CDR3 loop reads CASGGNYGYTF. DNA for the CDR3: TGTGCCAGCGGAGGGAACTATGGCTACACCTTC.

This chain links TRBV4-1 with TRBJ2-7, with D perhaps matching TRBD2 (6 bases). V was shortened by 0 bases and J by 3 bases, with 15 bases between the two germline ends. Germline V gene sequence: CDR1 MGHRA, CDR2 YSYEKL. The CDR3 spans 16 residues. CDR3 in amino acids: CASSQDYGGVDYEQYF. DNA of the CDR3: TGCGCCAGCAGCCAAGACTACGGCGGGGTAGACTACGAGCAGTACTTC.

The V call is TRBV5-6, the J call TRBJ2-7; 11 bases are shared with TRBD1. This CDR3 has 14 amino acids. The germline CDR1 and CDR2 sequences are SGHDT and YYEEEE. The V segment lost 3 bases and the J segment 3 bases; nucleotides outside the gene matches: 2. The CDR3 protein is CASSWGQGGYEQYF. CDR3 DNA sequence: TGTGCCAGCAGCTGGGGACAGGGGGGCTACGAGCAGTACTTC. The whole variable domain, remainder taken from reference TRBV5-6 and TRBJ2-7, is DAGVTQSPTHLIKTRGQQVTLRCSPKSGHDTVSWYQQALGQGPQFIFQYYEEEERQRGNFPDRFSGHQFPNYSSELNVNALLLGDSALYLCASSWGQGGYEQYFGPGTRLTVT.